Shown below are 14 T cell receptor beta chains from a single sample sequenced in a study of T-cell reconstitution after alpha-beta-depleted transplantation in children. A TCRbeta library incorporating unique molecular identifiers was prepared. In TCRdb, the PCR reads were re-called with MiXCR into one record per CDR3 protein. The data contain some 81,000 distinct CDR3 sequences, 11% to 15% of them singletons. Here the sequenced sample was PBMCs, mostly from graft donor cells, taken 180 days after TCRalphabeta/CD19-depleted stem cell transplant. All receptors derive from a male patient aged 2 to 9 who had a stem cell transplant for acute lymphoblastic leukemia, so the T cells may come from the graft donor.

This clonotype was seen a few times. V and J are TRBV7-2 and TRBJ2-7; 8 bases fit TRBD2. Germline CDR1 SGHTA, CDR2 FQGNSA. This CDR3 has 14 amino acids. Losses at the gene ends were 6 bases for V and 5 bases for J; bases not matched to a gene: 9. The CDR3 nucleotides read TGTGCCAGCAGGACCGGGACTAGGGGCCACGAGCAGTACTTC. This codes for CASRTGTRGHEQYF. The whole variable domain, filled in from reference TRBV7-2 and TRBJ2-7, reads GAGVSQSPSNKVTEKGKDVELRCDPISGHTALYWYRQSLGQGLEFLIYFQGNSAPDKSGLPSDRFSAERTGGSVSTLTIQRTQQEDSAVYLCASRTGTRGHEQYFGPGTRLTVT.

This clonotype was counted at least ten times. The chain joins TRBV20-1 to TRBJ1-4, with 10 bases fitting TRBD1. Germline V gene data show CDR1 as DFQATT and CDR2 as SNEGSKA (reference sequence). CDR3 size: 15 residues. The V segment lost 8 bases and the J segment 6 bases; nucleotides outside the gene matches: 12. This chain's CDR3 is CSTRGQGTEDEKLFF. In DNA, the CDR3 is TGCAGTACCAGGGGACAGGGGACGGAGGATGAAAAACTGTTTTTT.

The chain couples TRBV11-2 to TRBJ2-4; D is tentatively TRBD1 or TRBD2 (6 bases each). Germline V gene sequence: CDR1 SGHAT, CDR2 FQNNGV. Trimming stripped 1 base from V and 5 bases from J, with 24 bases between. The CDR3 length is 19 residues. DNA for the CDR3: TGTGCCAGCAGCTTAGGCAGGGGACTCTCGAACTCGTGGGAAAACATTCAGTACTTC. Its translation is CASSLGRGLSNSWENIQYF.

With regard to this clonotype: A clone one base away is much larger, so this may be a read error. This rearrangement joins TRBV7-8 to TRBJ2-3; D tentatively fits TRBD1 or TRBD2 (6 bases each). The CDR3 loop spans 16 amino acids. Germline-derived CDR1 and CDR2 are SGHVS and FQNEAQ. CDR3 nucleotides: TGTGCCATCAGCCCTGGAGGGGGTTGGAGCACAGATACGCAGTATTTT. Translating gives CAISPGGGWSTDTQYF. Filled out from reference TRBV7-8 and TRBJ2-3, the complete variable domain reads GAGVSQSPRYKVAKRGQDVALRCDPISGHVSLFWYQQALGQGPEFLTYFQNEAQLDKSGLPSDRFFAERPEGSVSTLKIQRTQQEDSAVYLCAISPGGGWSTDTQYFGPGTRLTVL.

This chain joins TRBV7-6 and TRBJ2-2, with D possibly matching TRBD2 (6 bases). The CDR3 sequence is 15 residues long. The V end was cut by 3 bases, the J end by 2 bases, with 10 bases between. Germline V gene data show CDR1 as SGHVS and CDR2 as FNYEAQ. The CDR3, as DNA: TGTGCCAGCAGCTTCGGGAGAATAAACACCGGGGAGCTGTTTTTT. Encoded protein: CASSFGRINTGELFF.

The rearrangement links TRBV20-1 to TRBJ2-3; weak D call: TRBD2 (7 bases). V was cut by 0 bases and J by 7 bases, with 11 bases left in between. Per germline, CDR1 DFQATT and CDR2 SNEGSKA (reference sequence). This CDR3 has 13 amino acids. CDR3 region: CSARDGGAHTQYF. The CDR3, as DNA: TGCAGTGCTAGAGATGGGGGGGCCCATACGCAGTATTTT.

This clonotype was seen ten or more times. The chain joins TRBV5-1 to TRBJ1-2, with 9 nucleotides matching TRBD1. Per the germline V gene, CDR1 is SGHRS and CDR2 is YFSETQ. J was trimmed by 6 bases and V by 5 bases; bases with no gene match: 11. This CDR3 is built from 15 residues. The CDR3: CASRRQDRGVNGYTF. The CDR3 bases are TGCGCCAGCAGACGCCAGGACAGGGGAGTAAATGGCTACACCTTC.

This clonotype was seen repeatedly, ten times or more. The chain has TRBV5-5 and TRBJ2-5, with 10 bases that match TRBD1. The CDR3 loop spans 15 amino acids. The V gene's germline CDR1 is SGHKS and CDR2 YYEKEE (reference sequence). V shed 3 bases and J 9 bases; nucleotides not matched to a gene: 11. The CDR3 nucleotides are TGTGCCAGCAGCTCCCGGGACAGGGGCCCCAGGGCCCAGTACTTC. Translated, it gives CASSSRDRGPRAQYF.

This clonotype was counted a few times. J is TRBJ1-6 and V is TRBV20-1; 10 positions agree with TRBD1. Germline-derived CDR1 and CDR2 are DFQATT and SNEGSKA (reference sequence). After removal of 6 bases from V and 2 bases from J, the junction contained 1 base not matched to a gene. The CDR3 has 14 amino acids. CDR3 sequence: CSAGQGAYNSPLHF. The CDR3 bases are TGCAGTGCCGGACAGGGGGCCTATAATTCACCCCTCCACTTT.

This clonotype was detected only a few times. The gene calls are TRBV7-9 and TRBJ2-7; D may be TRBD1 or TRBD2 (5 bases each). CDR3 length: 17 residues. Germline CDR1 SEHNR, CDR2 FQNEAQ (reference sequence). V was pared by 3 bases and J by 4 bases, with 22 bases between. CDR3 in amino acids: CASSFQGGLSREYEQYF. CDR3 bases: TGTGCCAGCAGCTTTCAGGGCGGCTTGTCCAGGGAGTACGAGCAGTACTTC.

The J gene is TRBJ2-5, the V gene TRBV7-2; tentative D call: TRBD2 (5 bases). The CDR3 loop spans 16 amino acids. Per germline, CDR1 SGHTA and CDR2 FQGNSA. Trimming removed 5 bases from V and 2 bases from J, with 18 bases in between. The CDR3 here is CASSQPIGVRQETQYF. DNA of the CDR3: TGTGCCAGCAGCCAGCCAATCGGGGTTAGGCAAGAGACCCAGTACTTC.

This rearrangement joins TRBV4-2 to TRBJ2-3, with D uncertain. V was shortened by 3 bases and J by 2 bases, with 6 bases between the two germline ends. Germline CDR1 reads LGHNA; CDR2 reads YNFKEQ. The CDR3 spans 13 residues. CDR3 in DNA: TGTGCCAGCAGCCATACCTTCACAGATACGCAGTATTTT. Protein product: CASSHTFTDTQYF.

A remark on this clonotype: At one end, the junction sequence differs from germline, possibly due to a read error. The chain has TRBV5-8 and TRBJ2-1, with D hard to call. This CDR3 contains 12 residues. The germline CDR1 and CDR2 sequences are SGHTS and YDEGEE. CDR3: CASSLLSSPRVF. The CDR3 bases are TGTGCCAGCAGCTTATTAAGCTCCCCGCGAGTCTTC.

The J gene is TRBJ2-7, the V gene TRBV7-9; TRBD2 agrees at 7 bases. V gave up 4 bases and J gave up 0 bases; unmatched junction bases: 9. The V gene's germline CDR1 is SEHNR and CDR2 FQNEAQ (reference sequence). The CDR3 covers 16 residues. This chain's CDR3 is CASSSARRGSSYEQYF. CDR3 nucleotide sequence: TGTGCCAGCAGCTCAGCGAGGCGCGGGAGCTCCTACGAGCAGTACTTC.